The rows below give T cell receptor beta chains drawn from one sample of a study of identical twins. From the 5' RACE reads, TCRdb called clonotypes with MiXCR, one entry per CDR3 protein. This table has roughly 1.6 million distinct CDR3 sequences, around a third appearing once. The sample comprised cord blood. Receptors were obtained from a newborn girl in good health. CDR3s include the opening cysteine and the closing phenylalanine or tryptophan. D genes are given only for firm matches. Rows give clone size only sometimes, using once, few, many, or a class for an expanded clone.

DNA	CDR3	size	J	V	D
TGCAGTGCTGAGACAGCCTCCTACGAGCAGTACTTC	CSAETASYEQYF	once	TRBJ2-7	TRBV20-1	-
TGCAGTGCTAGAGATGTTGGCAGAAAGAATCAGCCCCAGCATTTT	CSARDVGRKNQPQHF	few	TRBJ1-5	TRBV20-1	-
TGTGCCAGCGTACACAGGGGTAGCACAGATACGCAGTATTTT	CASVHRGSTDTQYF	few	TRBJ2-3	TRBV7-2	TRBD1
TGTGCCAGCAGTTTGATAGTGAGACAGAGCTCCTACGAGCAGTACTTC	CASSLIVRQSSYEQYF	-	TRBJ2-7	TRBV28	-
TGTGCCAGCAGTCGGACTGGCGGGGGGGCATTTGGTGAGCAGTTCTTC	CASSRTGGGAFGEQFF	few	TRBJ2-1	TRBV12-3/TRBV12-4	TRBD2
TGTGCCAGCAAATCGGGGACACCTCTACTGGGAGCAGATACGCAGTATTTT	CASKSGTPLLGADTQYF	-	TRBJ2-3	TRBV12-3/TRBV12-4	-
TGTGCCAGCCGGGACAGGAGGCCAATTGAGCAGTTCTTC	CASRDRRPIEQFF	-	TRBJ2-1	TRBV7-8	TRBD1
TGTGCCAGCAGTTTATCCATAAGAGAGGTTGGAGCTTTCTTT	CASSLSIREVGAFF	few	TRBJ1-1	TRBV27	-
TGTGCCAGCAGCTTACTGACCTCTGGAAACACCATATATTTT	CASSLLTSGNTIYF	-	TRBJ1-3	TRBV7-9	-
TGTGCCAGCAGCCCGGGAGTGGCGGGGGGAATCAACACCGGGGAGCTGTTTTTT	CASSPGVAGGINTGELFF	-	TRBJ2-2	TRBV7-9	TRBD2
TGTGCCAGCAGCTCGGACAGGGGGGAGCTGTTTTTT	CASSSDRGELFF	-	TRBJ2-2	TRBV7-7	TRBD1
TGCGCCAGCAGTGAACAGTCGGCGGTCCGGGAGACCCAGTACTTC	CASSEQSAVRETQYF	-	TRBJ2-5	TRBV10-2	-
TGTGCCAGCAGTTACCCTCCTATTCTTAGCGGGAGTAGGGAAGAGACCCAGTACTTC	CASSYPPILSGSREETQYF	-	TRBJ2-5	TRBV6-2/TRBV6-3	TRBD2
TGTGCCAGCAGTTTATTGCCTTGGGGCGAGCCAACCCCCACAGATACGCAGTATTTT	CASSLLPWGEPTPTDTQYF	-	TRBJ2-3	TRBV27	-
TGTGCCAGCAGTATCAGGACACGGTACGAGCAGTACTTC	CASSIRTRYEQYF	many	TRBJ2-7	TRBV27	-
TGCAGCGTTGAACGGGACAGCCGATACAATGAGCAGTTCTTC	CSVERDSRYNEQFF	few	TRBJ2-1	TRBV29-1	TRBD1
TGCAGCGTTGTCGGCAAGGGACTAGCGGGAGTTTCCTACAATGAGCAGTTCTTC	CSVVGKGLAGVSYNEQFF	few	TRBJ2-1	TRBV29-1	TRBD2
TGTGCCAGCAGACGGGACGGGGAGCAGTTCTTC	CASRRDGEQFF	-	TRBJ2-1	TRBV13	-
TGTGCCAGCAGTTTAATGAACATTCAGTACTTC	CASSLMNIQYF	-	TRBJ2-4	TRBV28	-
TGTGCCAGCAGAGAGGCCGTGTACTGGACTAACGAGCAGTTCTTC	CASREAVYWTNEQFF	-	TRBJ2-1	TRBV5-5	-
TGTGCCAGCAGCCCACGACAGGGACGTCATGGCTACACCTTC	CASSPRQGRHGYTF	-	TRBJ1-2	TRBV3-1	TRBD1
TGTGCCAGCAGTGGGCTAGCGGGATACTCTAGCACAGATACGCAGTATTTT	CASSGLAGYSSTDTQYF	-	TRBJ2-3	TRBV25-1	TRBD2
TGTGCCACCAGCAGAGACCCGGACAGGTGGGGGATCTATAATTCACCCCTCCACTTT	CATSRDPDRWGIYNSPLHF	few	TRBJ1-6	TRBV15	TRBD1
TGTGCCAGCAGTGAACAGGAGGGCTATGGCTACACCTTC	CASSEQEGYGYTF	-	TRBJ1-2	TRBV2	-
TGTGCCAGCAGTCGGGAAATGGGGGTATACGAGCAGTACTTC	CASSREMGVYEQYF	few	TRBJ2-7	TRBV6-5	-
TGCGCCAGCAGCTTGGCTAGCGGGAGATCGGATGAGCAGTTCTTC	CASSLASGRSDEQFF	many	TRBJ2-1	TRBV5-1	TRBD2
TGTGCCAGCAGGAACCTCTACAGGGATCTTCTCCATTACAATGAGCAGTTCTTC	CASRNLYRDLLHYNEQFF	-	TRBJ2-1	TRBV6-1	-
TGCAGTGCTAGCGGGGGTTACTACGAGCAGTACTTC	CSASGGYYEQYF	many	TRBJ2-7	TRBV20-1	-
TGTGCCAGCAGCCTAAAATTCAGGGTTGCTGGGGCCAACGTCCTGACTTTC	CASSLKFRVAGANVLTF	-	TRBJ2-6	TRBV11-2	-
TGTGCCAGCAGTTTAAGAAGACTAGCGGATGAGCAGTTCTTC	CASSLRRLADEQFF	few	TRBJ2-1	TRBV28	TRBD2
TGTGCCAGCAGCTTAGGGACTAGCGCGTACCAAGGGACCCAGTACTTC	CASSLGTSAYQGTQYF	-	TRBJ2-5	TRBV11-2	TRBD2
TGTGCCAGCAGCCCCCAGGGGGGGCATAGCACAGATACGCAGTATTTT	CASSPQGGHSTDTQYF	-	TRBJ2-3	TRBV4-2	-
TGCAGCGTTGAAGGGGTCGAGCAGTACTTC	CSVEGVEQYF	-	TRBJ2-7	TRBV29-1	-
TGCGCCAGCAGCAACGGACAGGGGAAAGAGACCCAGTACTTC	CASSNGQGKETQYF	-	TRBJ2-5	TRBV5-1	TRBD1
TGTGCTAGCAGCTTAGGGGCCGGGACATCGAACACTGAAGCTTTCTTT	CASSLGAGTSNTEAFF	-	TRBJ1-1	TRBV7-7	-
TGCAGTCCCGAATCTAGGGTTTCCTACGAGCAGTACTTC	CSPESRVSYEQYF	-	TRBJ2-7	TRBV20-1	-
TGCGCCAGCAGTTCTATACGCGAGAACACTGAAGCTTTCTTT	CASSSIRENTEAFF	-	TRBJ1-1	TRBV5-1	-